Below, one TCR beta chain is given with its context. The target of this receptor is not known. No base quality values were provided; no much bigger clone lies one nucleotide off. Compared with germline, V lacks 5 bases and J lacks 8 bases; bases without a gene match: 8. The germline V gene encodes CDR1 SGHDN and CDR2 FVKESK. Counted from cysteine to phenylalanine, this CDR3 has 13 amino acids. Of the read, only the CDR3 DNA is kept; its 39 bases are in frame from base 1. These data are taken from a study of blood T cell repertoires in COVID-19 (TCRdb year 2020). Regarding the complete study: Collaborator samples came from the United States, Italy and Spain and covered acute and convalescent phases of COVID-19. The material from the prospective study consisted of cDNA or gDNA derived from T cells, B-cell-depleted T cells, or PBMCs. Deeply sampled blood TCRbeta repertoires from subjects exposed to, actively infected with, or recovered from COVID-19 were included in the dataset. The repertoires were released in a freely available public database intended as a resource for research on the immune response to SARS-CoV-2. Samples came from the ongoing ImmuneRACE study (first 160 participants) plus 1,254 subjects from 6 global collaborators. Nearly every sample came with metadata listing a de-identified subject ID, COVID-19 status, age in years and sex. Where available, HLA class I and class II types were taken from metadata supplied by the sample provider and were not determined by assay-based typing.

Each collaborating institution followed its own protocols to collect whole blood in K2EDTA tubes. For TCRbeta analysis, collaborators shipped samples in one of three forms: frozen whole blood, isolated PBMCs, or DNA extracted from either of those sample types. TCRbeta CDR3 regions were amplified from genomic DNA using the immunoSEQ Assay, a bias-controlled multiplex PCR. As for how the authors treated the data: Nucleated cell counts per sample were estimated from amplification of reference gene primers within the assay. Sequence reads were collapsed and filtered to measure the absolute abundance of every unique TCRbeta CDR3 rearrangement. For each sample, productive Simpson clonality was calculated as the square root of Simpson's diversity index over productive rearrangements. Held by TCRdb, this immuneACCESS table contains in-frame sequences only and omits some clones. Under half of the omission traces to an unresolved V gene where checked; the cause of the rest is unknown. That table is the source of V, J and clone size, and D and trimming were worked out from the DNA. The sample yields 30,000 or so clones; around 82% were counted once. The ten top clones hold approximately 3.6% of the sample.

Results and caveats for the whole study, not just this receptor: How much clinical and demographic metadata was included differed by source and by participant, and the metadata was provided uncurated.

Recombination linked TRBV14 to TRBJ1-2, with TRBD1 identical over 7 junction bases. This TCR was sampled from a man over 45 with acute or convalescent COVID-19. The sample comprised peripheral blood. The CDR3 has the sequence CASSDTGVRGYTF. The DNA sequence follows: TGTGCCAGCAGCGACACAGGGGTGAGGGGCTACACCTTC.